Included here is one T cell receptor beta chain sequence, with context. This entry comes from a study of T cell changes during pregnancy in multiple sclerosis. Sequencing used immunoSEQ multiplex PCR; TCRdb keeps in-frame clones, though not all of them. The sample gives approximately 60,000 clones, about 87% of which show up once; about 5.2% is in the top ten. This CDR3 spans 16 amino acids. V was pared by 5 bases and J by 4 bases, with 23 bases between. CDR1 GTSNPN and CDR2 SVGIG come from the germline V gene (reference sequence). Sequencing was carried out using peripheral blood from another person, used as feeder cells. The chain has TRBV30 and TRBJ1-1; D is possibly TRBD1 (6 bases). The TCR was taken from a human donor whose cells served as feeder cells for cultures in a pregnancy study. The CDR3 DNA reads TGTGCCTGGGGCACAAAAACAGGGAGGGGAGGCACTGAAGCTTTCTTT. Translation gives CAWGTKTGRGGTEAFF.